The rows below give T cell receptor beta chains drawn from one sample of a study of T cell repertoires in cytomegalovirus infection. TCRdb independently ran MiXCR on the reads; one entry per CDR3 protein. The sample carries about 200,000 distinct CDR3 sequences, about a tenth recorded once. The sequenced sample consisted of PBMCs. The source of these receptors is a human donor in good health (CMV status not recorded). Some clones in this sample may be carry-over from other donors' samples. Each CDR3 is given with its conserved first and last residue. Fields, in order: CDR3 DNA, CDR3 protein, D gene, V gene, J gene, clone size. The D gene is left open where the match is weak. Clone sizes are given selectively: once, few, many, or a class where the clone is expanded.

TGTGCCAGCAGCCTAGGACTAGCATTTTCCTACGAGCAGTACTTC	CASSLGLAFSYEQYF	TRBD2	TRBV5-6	TRBJ2-7	few
TGTGCCAGCAGCCATGAGTCCCCCGTCGAAGCTTTCTTT	CASSHESPVEAFF	NA	TRBV28	TRBJ1-1	many
TGTGCCAGCAACCGGCAGGGGTTTAGCGAGCAGTACTTC	CASNRQGFSEQYF	NA	TRBV6-2/TRBV6-3	TRBJ2-7	few
TGTGCCAGCAGCCGGCAAGGGATTCAAGAGACCCAGTACTTC	CASSRQGIQETQYF	NA	TRBV7-2	TRBJ2-5	many
TGCAGTGCCGCGGTGGCGGGGGCGAAATCCTACAATGAGCAGTTCTTC	CSAAVAGAKSYNEQFF	NA	TRBV20-1	TRBJ2-1	many
TGTGCCAGCAGCTTACTAGCTGGCGAGCAGTACTTC	CASSLLAGEQYF	NA	TRBV7-2	TRBJ2-7	NA
TGTGCCAGCACCATGAACACTGAAGCTTTCTTT	CASTMNTEAFF	NA	TRBV6-1	TRBJ1-1	few
TGTGCCAGTAGTCCTCAACTAGCGGGATCCACAGATACGCAGTATTTT	CASSPQLAGSTDTQYF	TRBD2	TRBV19	TRBJ2-3	few
TGTGCCAGCCGACAGGCGTCATCCTACGAGCAGTACTTC	CASRQASSYEQYF	NA	TRBV12-3/TRBV12-4	TRBJ2-7	many
TGTGCCAGCAGCGTAGTAGGGGAAAATGAGCAGTTCTTC	CASSVVGENEQFF	NA	TRBV9	TRBJ2-1	NA
TGTGCCAGCAGTGGGCCATACGCGAACACTGAAGCTTTCTTT	CASSGPYANTEAFF	NA	TRBV5-4	TRBJ1-1	many
TGTGCCAGCTCACCAATCGAGACAGTTCTTTACACTGAAGCTTTCTTT	CASSPIETVLYTEAFF	NA	TRBV18	TRBJ1-1	few
TGTGCCAGCAGTTTAGCAACTGAAGATTTCTTT	CASSLATEDFF	NA	TRBV12-3/TRBV12-4	TRBJ1-1	NA
TGTGCCAGTAGTTTAGCAGGGCTAGTCCCGAACACTGAAGCTTTCTTT	CASSLAGLVPNTEAFF	NA	TRBV19	TRBJ1-1	few
TGTGCCAGCAGTTTTACGGCTGAAGCTTTCTTT	CASSFTAEAFF	NA	TRBV12-3/TRBV12-4	TRBJ1-1	many